A single sample gave rise to the 8 T cell receptor beta chains below, sequenced in a study of Ad26.COV2.S vaccination and SARS-CoV-2 variants (dated by TCRdb to 2020 to 2023). The sample's treatment or condition label is to be understood as: about 20 received Ad26.COV2.S at low or high dose, single or two shots; about five received placebo; per-sample allocation not given. Repertoires of vaccine and placebo recipients were sequenced from samples collected on day 63 after the first injection. The library was built by means of the immunoSEQ multiplex PCR assay. Not all clones reach the TCRdb copy of this immuneACCESS table, which keeps in-frame sequences only. Checked studies attribute under half of the gap to unresolved V genes and leave the rest unexplained. This sample comprises roughly 680,000 clones, about 89% of them detected only once. The ten largest clones add up to 1.5% of the sample. Sequenced here: peripheral blood, sampled in a trial of Ad26.COV2.S vaccine versus placebo. These receptors were obtained from a person aged 18-65 years who received the Ad26.COV2.S COVID-19 vaccine or a placebo.

V is TRBV6-4 and J is TRBJ2-7; no clear D gene. CDR3 size: 15 residues. Germline CDR1 and CDR2: MRHNA and SNTAGT. V was pared by 4 bases and J by 2 bases, with 15 bases between. The CDR3: CASSGYAPAPYEQYF. Here the CDR3 DNA reads TGTGCCAGCAGTGGCTACGCACCGGCCCCCTACGAGCAGTACTTC.

CDR3 sequence: CASSLDRAVTEAFF. The CDR3 DNA reads as TGTGCCAGCTCACTAGACAGGGCCGTCACTGAAGCTTTCTTT. The V gene is TRBV18, the J gene TRBJ1-1; 7 nucleotides line up with TRBD1. Trimming cost V 4 bases and J 4 bases; bases outside gene matches: 6. The V gene's germline CDR1 is KGHSH and CDR2 LQKENI. The CDR3 consists of 14 residues.

The chain is built from TRBV5-1 and TRBJ1-6; D is unclear. Germline V gene lookup returns CDR1 SGHRS and CDR2 YFSETQ. V lost 0 bases, J lost 5 bases, and 6 bases lay in between. This CDR3 contains 14 residues. CDR3 coding DNA: TGCGCCAGCAGCTTGGAGGTGCATAATTCACCCCTCCACTTT. It specifies CASSLEVHNSPLHF.

The count of this clone is one. In nucleotides, the CDR3 is TGTGCCAGCAGCGTAGGAGGTGAAGATACGCAGTATTTT. As protein: CASSVGGEDTQYF. This chain links TRBV9 with TRBJ2-3; unclear D gene. Germline CDR1 SGDLS, CDR2 YYNGEE. The CDR3 is made up of 13 amino acids. Trimming stripped 0 bases from V and 5 bases from J, with 7 bases between.

The CDR3: CASSLVGATTNEKLFF. Written as DNA, the CDR3 is TGCGCCAGCAGCTTGGTCGGGGCGACAACTAATGAAAAACTGTTTTTT. The chain joins TRBV5-1 to TRBJ1-4; D may be TRBD1 (5 bases). Trimming removed 0 bases at V and 0 bases at J, with 9 bases between. The CDR3 runs to 16 residues. CDR1 and CDR2 from the germline V gene are SGHRS and YFSETQ.

The rearrangement links TRBV7-6 to TRBJ2-1; D is uncertain. The V gene lost 4 bases and the J gene lost 8 bases, with 18 bases spanning the gap. CDR3 size: 15 residues. CDR1 is SGHVS and CDR2 is FNYEAQ in the germline V gene. The CDR3 region has the DNA TGTGCCAGCAGCTCGACTCCCCTCAGATTTGATGAGCAGTTCTTC. Encoded protein: CASSSTPLRFDEQFF.

CDR3 coding DNA: TGTGCCAGCAGCTTTACTAGCGGGAACACAGATACGCAGTATTTT. Protein: CASSFTSGNTDTQYF. V gene TRBV5-4 combines with J gene TRBJ2-3; TRBD2 aligns across 10 bases. Germline lookup yields CDR1 SGHNT and CDR2 YYREEE (reference sequence). The CDR3 is 15 amino acids. Germline trimming cut 2 bases from V and 2 bases from J; bases unmatched to any gene: 2.

This chain connects TRBV5-6 to TRBJ2-7; no clear D gene. Germline V gene lookup returns CDR1 SGHDT and CDR2 YYEEEE. V gave up 1 base and J gave up 6 bases, with 14 bases separating them. This CDR3 region has 14 residues. The CDR3 spells CASSLKTGGSEQYF. The CDR3 DNA follows: TGTGCCAGCAGCTTGAAAACGGGTGGCAGCGAGCAGTACTTC.